Below, 4 T cell receptor beta chains from the same sample are listed, as sequenced in a study of T cell responses to AZD1222 COVID-19 vaccine. Profiled with immunoSEQ multiplex PCR; TCRdb holds only in-frame clones, not every one. The data contain roughly 180,000 clones, about 86% of them singletons. Sequencing was performed on peripheral blood, taken on day 0 of AZD1222 vaccination. The receptors were sampled from an adult in good health.

This clone was seen a single time. The chain joins TRBV9 to TRBJ1-3; possible D gene TRBD1, 5 bases. Germline V gives CDR1 SGDLS, CDR2 YYNGEE. This CDR3 has 16 residues. Trimming cost V 2 bases and J 7 bases, with 19 bases left between them. DNA of the CDR3: TGTGCCAGCAGCGTGGGAGGGGTCGAACCCGAGAACACCATATATTTT. Translated: CASSVGGVEPENTIYF.

The chain carries TRBV11-3 and TRBJ1-5; D is ambiguous. Trimming took off 1 base at V and 0 bases at J, with 4 bases between the two ends. The V gene's germline CDR1 is SGHNT and CDR2 YENEEA. The CDR3 has 14 amino acids. CDR3 nucleotide sequence: TGTGCCAGCAGCTTAGGTGATAGCAATCAGCCCCAGCATTTT. Protein sequence: CASSLGDSNQPQHF.

The V gene is TRBV3-1 (or the pseudogene TRBV3-2), the J gene TRBJ1-1; D may be TRBD1 (5 bases). V dropped 4 bases and J dropped 3 bases, with 9 bases sitting between them. The CDR3 is made up of 13 amino acids. CDR1 and CDR2 from the germline V gene are LGHDT and YNNKEL (reference sequence). This chain's CDR3 is CASSPRDDTEAFF. Written as DNA, the CDR3 is TGTGCCAGCAGCCCCAGGGACGACACTGAAGCTTTCTTT.

The chain has TRBV3-1 (or the pseudogene TRBV3-2) and TRBJ2-3; D may correspond to TRBD1 or TRBD2 (6 bases each). CDR3 size: 14 residues. The germline V and J ends were trimmed by 0 bases and 6 bases, with 10 bases remaining between them. Germline loops: CDR1 LGHDT, CDR2 YNNKEL (reference sequence). The CDR3 spells CASSQDGGGDTQYF. In DNA, the CDR3 is TGTGCCAGCAGCCAAGATGGAGGGGGGGATACGCAGTATTTT.